One sample yielded the 14 T cell receptor beta chains listed below, sequenced in a study of shared clonotypes between healthy human individuals. The repertoire was sequenced with immunoSEQ multiplex PCR; TCRdb's copy has only in-frame clones and lacks some. The sample has roughly 2.4 million clones; approximately 95% are singletons. Sequenced sample: naive CD4+ T cells sorted from blood. The sample's subset: CD45RA+ positively selected. These receptors all come from a man aged 18 to 35 in good health.

The J gene is TRBJ1-6, the V gene TRBV4-1; D is ambiguous. Trimming shortened V by 7 bases and J by 3 bases, and 22 bases separated the two germline ends. This CDR3 comprises 18 residues. Germline CDR1 is MGHRA and CDR2 is YSYEKL. The CDR3 DNA reads as TGCGCCAGCACCGCAAGACCCAGACCGGGGAACTATAATTCACCCCTCCACTTT. This translates into CASTARPRPGNYNSPLHF.

The chain couples TRBV5-6 to TRBJ2-1; D is perhaps TRBD1 (5 bases). CDR1 SGHDT and CDR2 YYEEEE come from the germline V gene. Between the trimmed V and J ends, which lost 0 bases and 4 bases, there was a span of 14 bases. The CDR3 loop spans 16 amino acids. For the CDR3, the DNA is TGTGCCAGCAGCTTGGTAGCCGGACATTTTTACAATGAGCAGTTCTTC. Protein product: CASSLVAGHFYNEQFF. The full variable domain, its missing parts supplied by reference TRBV5-6 and TRBJ2-1, is DAGVTQSPTHLIKTRGQQVTLRCSPKSGHDTVSWYQQALGQGPQFIFQYYEEEERQRGNFPDRFSGHQFPNYSSELNVNALLLGDSALYLCASSLVAGHFYNEQFFGPGTRLTVL.

The chain carries TRBV30 and TRBJ2-7; 8 nucleotides line up with TRBD2. The CDR3 consists of 15 residues. Germline assignment: CDR1 GTSNPN and CDR2 SVGIG (reference sequence). J lost 3 bases, V lost 0 bases, and 7 bases had no gene match. Here the CDR3 reads CAWSVLGTRSYEQYF. For the CDR3, the DNA is TGTGCCTGGAGTGTACTAGGGACTAGAAGCTACGAGCAGTACTTC.

On this clone itself: Additional DNA sequences in this sample encode the identical CDR3. The J gene is TRBJ1-2, the V gene TRBV5-1, with TRBD1 identical over 8 bases. The V gene's germline CDR1 is SGHRS and CDR2 YFSETQ. The J segment lost 1 base and the V segment lost 4 bases, leaving 0 bases of the junction unmatched. CDR3 size: 13 residues. CDR3 in DNA: TGCGCCAGCAGCGGACAGGGTAACTATGGCTACACCTTC. Its translation: CASSGQGNYGYTF.

This clone has a handful of counts. This sequence joins TRBV4-2 and TRBJ1-5, with unresolved D. The CDR3 length is 13 residues. Between the trimmed V and J ends, which lost 0 bases and 6 bases, there was a span of 6 bases. Germline CDR1 reads LGHNA; CDR2 reads YNFKEQ. In DNA form, the CDR3 reads TGTGCCAGCAGCCAAGAAGGTAGTCAGCCCCAGCATTTT. Translated, it gives CASSQEGSQPQHF.

The chain carries TRBV13 and TRBJ1-6; D may be TRBD1 (5 bases). CDR1 and CDR2 from the germline V gene are PRHDT and FYEKMQ (reference sequence). The CDR3 sequence is 16 residues long. Trimming shortened V by 3 bases and J by 2 bases, and 11 bases separated the two germline ends. In DNA form, the CDR3 reads TGTGCCAGCAGCTTGTCTAGGGGCCCCTATAATTCACCCCTCCACTTT. Amino acid sequence: CASSLSRGPYNSPLHF.

J is TRBJ2-5 and V is TRBV5-1; 15 bases are a match to TRBD2. Germline lookup yields CDR1 SGHRS and CDR2 YFSETQ. V was clipped by 2 bases and J by 4 bases; unmatched bases: 9. The CDR3 extends over 18 amino acids. The CDR3 nucleotides read TGCGCCAGCAGCTTCGGACTAGCGGGGGGGCCTGTATCAGAGACCCAGTACTTC. Translated: CASSFGLAGGPVSETQYF.

This sequence joins TRBV11-2 and TRBJ2-5; D possibly matches TRBD1 or TRBD2 (6 bases each). The V gene's germline CDR1 is SGHAT and CDR2 FQNNGV. The CDR3 sequence is 15 residues long. Trimming stripped 4 bases from V and 5 bases from J, with 17 bases between. The DNA for the CDR3 is TGTGCCAGCAGCTCAGAGGGGGGCCGCGGGGAGACCCAGTACTTC. As protein: CASSSEGGRGETQYF.

The genes are TRBV7-9 and TRBJ2-3; D remains unclear. CDR1 and CDR2 from the germline V gene are SEHNR and FQNEAQ (reference sequence). V was shortened by 2 bases and J by 0 bases, with 9 bases between the two germline ends. The CDR3 totals 15 residues. The CDR3 is CASSLIETSTDTQYF. CDR3 in DNA: TGTGCCAGCAGCTTAATCGAGACTAGCACAGATACGCAGTATTTT.

This chain links TRBV7-8 with TRBJ2-7, with D unclear. The germline CDR1 and CDR2 sequences are SGHVS and FQNEAQ. The CDR3 is 15 residues long. V was clipped by 0 bases and J by 0 bases, with 9 bases between them. The CDR3 sequence: CASSLAGVVSYEQYF. The CDR3 coding sequence is TGTGCCAGCAGCTTAGCAGGAGTTGTCTCCTACGAGCAGTACTTC.

The chain is built from TRBV7-3 and TRBJ1-6; D ambiguous. This CDR3 contains 14 residues. Germline-derived CDR1 and CDR2 are SGHTA and FQGTGA. With 5 bases removed from V and 0 bases from J, the gap between germline ends came to 5 bases. The CDR3 coding sequence is TGTGCCAGCAGCCCCGGCTCCTATAATTCACCCCTCCACTTT. Protein product: CASSPGSYNSPLHF.

Only one count was recorded for this clone. At the DNA level, this CDR3 is encoded by other sequences in the same sample as well. The chain has TRBV18 and TRBJ2-7; a weak D match, TRBD1 (6 bases). Trimming removed 1 base from V and 1 base from J, with 8 bases in between. CDR1 is KGHSH and CDR2 is LQKENI in the germline V gene. The CDR3 runs to 14 residues. In DNA, the CDR3 is TGTGCCAGCTCACCACGGACAGCATCCTACGAGCAGTACTTC. It specifies CASSPRTASYEQYF.

V is TRBV4-3 and J is TRBJ2-4; D perhaps matches TRBD2 (6 bases). The CDR3 consists of 14 residues. CDR1 LGHNA and CDR2 YSLEER come from the germline V gene. V lost 4 bases and J lost 9, with 16 bases in between. CDR3 protein: CASSPASTGGIQYF. In DNA, the CDR3 is TGCGCCAGCAGCCCAGCTAGCACCGGGGGCATTCAGTACTTC.

J is TRBJ2-7 and V is TRBV28; 14 bases agree with TRBD2. The CDR3 totals 16 residues. V shed 5 bases and J 6 bases; nucleotides not matched to a gene: 9. Per germline, CDR1 MDHEN and CDR2 SYDVKM. Written as DNA, the CDR3 is TGTGCCAGCAGTCCGGGGACTAGCGGGAGTAGGCGCGAGCAGTACTTC. It encodes CASSPGTSGSRREQYF.